Following are 13 T cell receptor beta chains from one sample sequenced in a study of blood T cell repertoires in COVID-19. Clones were sequenced by immunoSEQ multiplex PCR, and TCRdb holds only the in-frame ones, with some missing. Among around 160,000 clones listed, roughly 90% were seen once. Sequencing was carried out using peripheral blood. The receptors stem from a human donor in a cohort sampled during active COVID-19.

V is TRBV4-2 and J is TRBJ2-2; TRBD1 is a possible D gene (6 bases). This CDR3 spans 15 amino acids. CDR1 is LGHNA and CDR2 is YNFKEQ in the germline V gene. Trimming shortened V by 3 bases and J by 5 bases, and 13 bases separated the two germline ends. The chain's CDR3 is CASSQATGITGELFF. CDR3 DNA: TGTGCCAGCAGCCAGGCTACAGGGATTACCGGGGAGCTGTTTTTT.

This clone showed up just a few times. The chain has TRBV28 and TRBJ1-2, with 9 bases that match TRBD1. CDR1 and CDR2 from the germline V gene are MDHEN and SYDVKM. This CDR3 spans 14 amino acids. The V segment lost 4 bases and the J segment 8 bases; nucleotides outside the gene matches: 8. The CDR3 protein is CASSSGTGYSGYTF. The CDR3 nucleotides are TGTGCCAGCAGTTCCGGGACAGGGTATTCGGGCTACACCTTC.

A single count supports this clone. The V call is TRBV9, the J call TRBJ2-7; D possibly corresponds to TRBD2 (5 bases). V lost 4 bases to trimming and J lost 6 bases, with 14 bases between them. The length of the CDR3 is 13 residues. Looked up from germline, CDR1 is SGDLS and CDR2 is YYNGEE. The CDR3 DNA reads TGTGCCAGCAGCCCCCGCAATGAGGGCGAGCAGTACTTC. It yields the protein CASSPRNEGEQYF. The full variable domain, completed using reference TRBV9 and TRBJ2-7, is DSGVTQTPKHLITATGQRVTLRCSPRSGDLSVYWYQQSLDQGLQFLIQYYNGEERAKGNILERFSAQQFPDLHSELNLSSLELGDSALYFCASSPRNEGEQYFGPGTRLTVT.

This chain connects TRBV5-4 to TRBJ2-1; the D gene is possibly TRBD2 (5 bases). CDR1 and CDR2 from the germline V gene are SGHNT and YYREEE (reference sequence). The CDR3 has 11 residues. V gave up 8 bases and J gave up 6 bases, with 9 bases separating them. The DNA of the CDR3 is TGTGCCAGTTTACGGGGCAATGAGCAGTTCTTC. Residues: CASLRGNEQFF.

The J gene is TRBJ2-7, the V gene TRBV5-1; possible D gene TRBD1, 5 bases. From germline, CDR1 is SGHRS and CDR2 YFSETQ. Trimming removed 3 bases at V and 4 bases at J, with 17 bases between. The CDR3 is 15 residues long. DNA for the CDR3: TGCGCCAGCAGCTCGGAACAGGCGAAAACTTACGAGCAGTACTTC. Translated, it gives CASSSEQAKTYEQYF.

The chain recombines TRBV7-2 with TRBJ2-4; D possibly corresponds to TRBD1 (6 bases). The length of the CDR3 is 14 residues. Germline CDR1 reads SGHTA; CDR2 reads FQGNSA. V was cut by 3 bases and J by 3 bases, with 9 bases left in between. The CDR3 loop is CASSLTGVKNIQYF. In DNA, the CDR3 is TGTGCCAGCAGCTTGACAGGCGTCAAAAACATTCAGTACTTC.

The gene calls are TRBV11-2 and TRBJ1-3, with 7 bases identical to TRBD1. After removal of 5 bases from V and 1 base from J, the junction contained 2 bases not matched to a gene. This CDR3 contains 14 residues. Per the germline V gene, CDR1 is SGHAT and CDR2 is FQNNGV. The chain's CDR3 is CASSPGGSGNTIYF. CDR3 in DNA: TGTGCCAGCAGCCCAGGGGGTTCTGGAAACACCATATATTTT.

In DNA form, the CDR3 reads TGTGCCAGCAGTGCGGCAGCGACCTCCTACGAGCAGTACTTC. Amino acids: CASSAAATSYEQYF. The chain joins TRBV2 to TRBJ2-7, with D unclear. From germline, CDR1 is SNHLY and CDR2 FYNNEI. The CDR3 is 14 residues long. With 4 bases removed from V and 0 bases from J, the gap between germline ends came to 10 bases.

This clone was picked up one time. The chain joins TRBV6-1 to TRBJ1-2, with TRBD1 as a possible D gene (5 bases). This CDR3 spans 13 amino acids. Germline V CDR1 and CDR2: MNHNS, SASEGT. V lost 3 bases to trimming and J lost 0 bases, with 5 bases between them. The chain's CDR3 is CASSDRANYGYTF. The CDR3 nucleotides read TGTGCCAGCAGTGACAGGGCTAACTATGGCTACACCTTC.

This chain joins TRBV5-1 and TRBJ2-7; 13 bases align to TRBD2. V was pared by 2 bases and J by 4 bases, with 9 bases of the junction left unmatched. This CDR3 comprises 17 residues. Germline lookup yields CDR1 SGHRS and CDR2 YFSETQ. Here the CDR3 DNA reads TGCGCCAGCAGCTTTGGACTAGCGGGAGCAGTGTTATACGAGCAGTACTTC. It specifies CASSFGLAGAVLYEQYF. The full variable domain, with the rest looked up from reference TRBV5-1 and TRBJ2-7, is KAGVTQTPRYLIKTRGQQVTLSCSPISGHRSVSWYQQTPGQGLQFLFEYFSETQRNKGNFPGRFSGRQFSNSRSEMNVSTLELGDSALYLCASSFGLAGAVLYEQYFGPGTRLTVT.

The chain uses TRBV19 and TRBJ1-1, with 8 bases aligning to TRBD1. The V gene end was trimmed by 5 bases and the J gene end by 1 base; junction bases not matched to a gene: 3. The CDR3 is made up of 14 amino acids. Per the germline V gene, CDR1 is LNHDA and CDR2 is SQIVND (reference sequence). The CDR3 is CASSPGTGNTEAFF. DNA of the CDR3: TGTGCCAGTAGTCCCGGGACAGGGAACACTGAAGCTTTCTTT.

V gene TRBV6-2 or TRBV6-3 combines with J gene TRBJ1-5, with no clear D. Germline V lookup: CDR1 MNHEY, CDR2 SVGEGT. V lost 2 bases, J lost 7 bases, and 12 bases lay in between. The CDR3 loop spans 14 amino acids. Written as DNA, the CDR3 is TGTGCCAGCAGTTACCCCCCAACGGGACAGCCCCAGCATTTT. Translated: CASSYPPTGQPQHF.

This chain connects TRBV12-3 or TRBV12-4 to TRBJ2-7; D perhaps matches TRBD1 (5 bases). This CDR3 has 13 amino acids. V gave up 1 base and J gave up 12 bases, with 16 bases separating them. The chain's CDR3 is CASSLGVRQGTYF. In DNA form, the CDR3 reads TGTGCCAGCAGTTTAGGGGTTCGGCAGGGAACGTACTTC.